A single sample gave rise to the 2 T cell receptor beta chains below, sequenced in a study of persistence of HIV-infected CD4 T cells. No antigens are known for them. Cells were stimulated with CMV-infected fibroblast lysates at around 9.1 ug/mL. Memory cells lacking CD40L and CD69 with high CD45RO were sorted. This was the immunoSEQ version 4 assay in survey mode. Sequencing used immunoSEQ multiplex PCR; TCRdb keeps in-frame clones, though not all of them. The sample consists of 50,000 or so clones, around 80% of them appearing once. Sequenced here: CD4+ T cells sorted from PBMCs after approximately 20-hour stimulation, sampled from a patient who received antiretroviral therapy. Receptor source: an adult man with HIV who was CMV-seropositive.

The chain is built from TRBV3-1 (or the pseudogene TRBV3-2) and TRBJ1-2; D is undetermined. This CDR3 region has 14 residues. V was pared by 4 bases and J by 5 bases, with 14 bases between. Germline V CDR1 and CDR2: LGHDT, YNNKEL (reference sequence). The CDR3 region is CASSPVGSPYGYTF. The CDR3 nucleotides are TGTGCCAGCAGCCCAGTCGGGTCTCCATATGGCTACACCTTC.

The chain is built from TRBV5-1 and TRBJ1-1; 7 bases map to TRBD1. CDR1 SGHRS and CDR2 YFSETQ come from the germline V gene. The CDR3 consists of 14 residues. With V trimmed by 7 bases and J by 1 base, 7 bases remained unmatched. DNA of the CDR3: TGCGCCAGCGCGTGGGACAGACCGAACACTGAAGCTTTCTTT. Amino acids: CASAWDRPNTEAFF.